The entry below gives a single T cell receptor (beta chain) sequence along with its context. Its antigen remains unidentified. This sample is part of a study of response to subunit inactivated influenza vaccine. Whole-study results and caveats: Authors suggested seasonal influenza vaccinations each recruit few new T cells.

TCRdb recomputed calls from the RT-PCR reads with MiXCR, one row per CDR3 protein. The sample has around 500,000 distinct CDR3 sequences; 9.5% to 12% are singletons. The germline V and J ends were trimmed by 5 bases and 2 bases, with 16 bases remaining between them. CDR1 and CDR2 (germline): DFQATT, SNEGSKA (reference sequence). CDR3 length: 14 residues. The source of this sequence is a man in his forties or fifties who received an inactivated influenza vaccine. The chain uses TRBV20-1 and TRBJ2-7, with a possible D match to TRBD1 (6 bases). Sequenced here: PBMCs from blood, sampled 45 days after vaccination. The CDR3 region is CSAGALGTTYEQYF. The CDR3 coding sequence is TGCAGTGCTGGAGCCTTGGGGACAACCTACGAGCAGTACTTC.